This is a list of T cell receptor beta chains from one sample in a study of T cell responses to AZD1222 COVID-19 vaccine. TCRdb keeps only in-frame clones here, not all; method: immunoSEQ multiplex PCR. The sample carries approximately 220,000 clones, 85% to 95% recorded once. The sample in question was peripheral blood, obtained on day 0 of MenACWY control vaccination. These receptor sequences come from an adult in good health. CDR3s include the opening cysteine and the closing phenylalanine or tryptophan. The D gene is left open where the match is weak. For some rows the clone size is stated as once, few or many, or as a class when expanded; others skip it.

- | TRBJ1-1 | TRBD1 | TRBV5-4 | CASSSGQGRNTEAFF | TGTGCCAGCAGCTCTGGACAGGGGAGGAACACTGAAGCTTTCTTT
- | TRBJ1-5 | - | TRBV28 | CASRGGETPNQPQHF | TGTGCCAGCAGGGGGGGGGAGACCCCGAATCAGCCCCAGCATTTT
- | TRBJ1-1 | - | TRBV28 | CASGYHGKNTEAFF | TGTGCCAGCGGATACCACGGAAAAAACACTGAAGCTTTCTTT
few | TRBJ2-7 | TRBD1 | TRBV18 | CASSAGTGGYEQYF | TGTGCCAGCTCAGCCGGGACAGGGGGGTACGAGCAGTACTTC
- | TRBJ2-1 | - | TRBV10-3 | CAISEYVDEQFF | TGTGCCATCAGTGAGTACGTCGATGAGCAGTTCTTC
once | TRBJ1-1 | TRBD1 | TRBV5-4 | CASSFSGTGNTEAFF | TGTGCCAGCAGCTTTTCCGGGACAGGGAACACTGAAGCTTTCTTT
- | TRBJ2-1 | TRBD2 | TRBV7-8 | CASIGGTPWGGEQFF | TGTGCCAGCATCGGGGGGACCCCCTGGGGTGGTGAGCAGTTCTTC
few | TRBJ1-3 | TRBD1 | TRBV3-1/TRBV3-2 | CASSQDRIGQGYVGSGNTIYF | TGTGCCAGCAGCCAAGATCGTATAGGACAGGGATATGTTGGCTCTGGAAACACCATATATTTT
- | TRBJ2-7 | - | TRBV2 | CASSESEQRRYEQYF | TGTGCCAGCAGTGAATCGGAACAGAGACGCTACGAGCAGTACTTC
once | TRBJ1-4 | - | TRBV20-1 | CSASKGSLANEKLFF | TGCAGTGCTAGTAAGGGGTCTCTTGCTAATGAAAAACTGTTTTTT
- | TRBJ1-4 | - | TRBV4-1 | CASSQAVRDTEKLFF | TGCGCCAGCAGCCAAGCCGTCCGGGACACAGAAAAACTGTTTTTT
- | TRBJ2-3 | - | TRBV20-1 | CSASGADTQYF | TGCAGTGCTAGCGGGGCAGATACGCAGTATTTT
- | TRBJ1-2 | TRBD1 | TRBV7-3 | CASSPGDRFNYGYTF | TGTGCCAGCAGCCCCGGGGACAGGTTTAACTATGGCTACACCTTC
- | TRBJ1-2 | TRBD1 | TRBV5-6 | CASSSGQPNYGYTF | TGTGCCAGCAGCTCGGGACAGCCGAACTATGGCTACACCTTC
- | TRBJ2-2 | - | TRBV19 | CASSITGGLVTGELFF | TGTGCCAGTAGTATTACGGGGGGCCTAGTGACCGGGGAGCTGTTTTTT
- | TRBJ2-7 | TRBD1 | TRBV11-2 | CASSSSKGAREQYF | TGTGCCAGCAGCTCCTCTAAGGGGGCAAGGGAGCAGTACTTC
- | TRBJ2-3 | - | TRBV6-4 | CASSEKGSTDTQYF | TGTGCCAGCAGTGAAAAGGGGAGCACAGATACGCAGTATTTT
- | TRBJ2-5 | - | TRBV11-2 | CASSSGALPFQETQYF | TGTGCCAGCAGCTCGGGCGCGCTTCCCTTCCAAGAGACCCAGTACTTC
- | TRBJ1-6 | - | TRBV7-9 | CASSLEGGTSPLHF | TGTGCCAGCAGCTTAGAGGGGGGGACTTCACCCCTCCACTTT
- | TRBJ1-5 | - | TRBV7-2 | CASSLVGGAGNQPQHF | TGTGCCAGCAGCTTAGTAGGGGGGGCTGGCAATCAGCCCCAGCATTTT
- | TRBJ1-2 | TRBD1 | TRBV19 | CASTDRVPGYTF | TGTGCCAGTACGGACAGGGTGCCGGGCTACACCTTC